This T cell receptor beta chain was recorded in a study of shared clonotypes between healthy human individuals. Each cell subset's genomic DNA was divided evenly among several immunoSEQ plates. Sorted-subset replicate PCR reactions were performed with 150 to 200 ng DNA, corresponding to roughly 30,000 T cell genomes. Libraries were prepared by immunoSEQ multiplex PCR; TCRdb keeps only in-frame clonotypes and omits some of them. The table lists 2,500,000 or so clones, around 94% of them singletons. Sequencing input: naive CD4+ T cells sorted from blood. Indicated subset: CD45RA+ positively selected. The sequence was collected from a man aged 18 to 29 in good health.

The CDR3 protein is CASAQDWANYGYTF. The DNA of the CDR3 is TGTGCCAGCGCCCAGGATTGGGCTAACTATGGCTACACCTTC. The chain is built from TRBV21-1 and TRBJ1-2; TRBD1 is the table's D call, not checked against the DNA. TRBV21-1 is a pseudogene locus. CDR3 size: 14 residues.